The rows below give T cell receptor beta chains drawn from one sample of a study of control samples from healthy donors and cancer patients. Measured with immunoSEQ multiplex PCR; TCRdb has only the in-frame clones, and not every one. Among approximately 140,000 clones listed, approximately 94% were seen once. Sample: blood. The receptors stem from a man aged 18 to 29 in good health. The CDR3 runs from the conserved cysteine through the conserved F or W. The order of the fields is J gene, D gene, clone size, V gene, CDR3 length, CDR3 protein, CDR3 DNA. The D gene is left open where the match is weak. The size of a clone is reported for some rows only, either as once, few or many, or as a class for expanded clones.

J: TRBJ2-7
D: TRBD1
size: NA
V: TRBV9
length: 15
CDR3: CASSPRTGSRVEQYF
DNA: TGTGCCAGCAGCCCCCGGACAGGGAGTCGAGTCGAGCAGTACTTC

J: TRBJ2-7
D: TRBD1
size: NA
V: TRBV5-1
length: 14
CDR3: CASRPGTGGHEQYF
DNA: TGCGCCAGCAGACCCGGGACAGGGGGCCACGAGCAGTACTTC

J: TRBJ1-5
D: NA
size: few
V: TRBV6-6
length: 14
CDR3: CASSYSDSYQPQHF
DNA: TGTGCCAGCAGTTACTCCGACAGTTATCAGCCCCAGCATTTT

J: TRBJ2-3
D: NA
size: NA
V: TRBV18
length: 16
CDR3: CASSPPEGGGTDTQYF
DNA: TGTGCCAGCTCACCACCAGAGGGGGGAGGGACAGATACGCAGTATTTT

J: TRBJ1-2
D: NA
size: once
V: TRBV5-1
length: 13
CDR3: CASSFPGSYGYTF
DNA: TGCGCCAGCAGCTTTCCAGGGTCCTATGGCTACACCTTC

J: TRBJ1-2
D: NA
size: NA
V: TRBV6-1
length: 12
CDR3: CASSDYDYGYTF
DNA: TGTGCCAGCAGTGATTATGACTATGGCTACACCTTC

J: TRBJ2-1
D: TRBD1
size: NA
V: TRBV29-1
length: 15
CDR3: CSVVKRRDRGHEQFF
DNA: TGCAGCGTTGTTAAACGGAGAGACAGGGGCCATGAGCAGTTCTTC

J: TRBJ2-3
D: TRBD1
size: once
V: TRBV6-6
length: 16
CDR3: CASSPTGTGLRDTQYF
DNA: TGTGCCAGCAGTCCTACCGGGACAGGCCTCCGGGATACGCAGTATTTT

J: TRBJ2-3
D: NA
size: NA
V: TRBV5-1
length: 16
CDR3: CASSQGGATFTDTQYF
DNA: TGCGCCAGCAGCCAAGGGGGGGCAACCTTCACAGATACGCAGTATTTT

J: TRBJ2-7
D: NA
size: NA
V: TRBV6-5
length: 13
CDR3: CASSYSTSYEQYF
DNA: TGTGCCAGCAGTTACTCGACATCCTACGAGCAGTACTTC

J: TRBJ2-1
D: NA
size: NA
V: TRBV9
length: 13
CDR3: CASSVGQNNEQFF
DNA: TGTGCCAGCAGCGTCGGACAGAACAATGAGCAGTTCTTC

J: TRBJ1-6
D: NA
size: NA
V: TRBV5-1
length: 13
CDR3: CASSPSGNSPLHF
DNA: TGCGCCAGCAGCCCGTCGGGGAATTCACCCCTCCACTTT

J: TRBJ2-5
D: TRBD1
size: once
V: TRBV27
length: 13
CDR3: CASPNRGRETQYF
DNA: TGTGCCAGCCCGAACAGGGGGAGAGAGACCCAGTACTTC

J: TRBJ1-3
D: NA
size: NA
V: TRBV5-6
length: 14
CDR3: CASSVRNTGNTIYF
DNA: TGTGCCAGCAGCGTTCGGAATACTGGAAACACCATATATTTT

J: TRBJ1-5
D: NA
size: once
V: TRBV27
length: 14
CDR3: CASSFVPGPQPQHF
DNA: TGTGCCAGCAGTTTCGTACCAGGGCCTCAGCCCCAGCATTTT

J: TRBJ1-5
D: TRBD1
size: NA
V: TRBV19
length: 15
CDR3: CASSRGPQLNQPQHF
DNA: TGTGCCAGTAGCAGGGGGCCTCAATTGAATCAGCCCCAGCATTTT

J: TRBJ1-1
D: TRBD1
size: NA
V: TRBV5-1
length: 14
CDR3: CASSLQGGYTEAFF
DNA: TGCGCCAGCAGCTTGCAGGGGGGTTATACTGAAGCTTTCTTT

J: TRBJ2-1
D: NA
size: NA
V: TRBV24-1
length: 15
CDR3: CATSDSQDLYNEQFF
DNA: TGTGCCACCAGTGATTCGCAGGATCTCTACAATGAGCAGTTCTTC

J: TRBJ1-6
D: NA
size: NA
V: TRBV27
length: 15
CDR3: CASSLSFQNNSPLHF
DNA: TGTGCCAGCAGTTTATCCTTCCAGAATAATTCACCCCTCCACTTT

J: TRBJ2-7
D: NA
size: NA
V: TRBV7-2
length: 17
CDR3: CASSLRTEPPLSYEQYF
DNA: TGTGCCAGCAGCCTCCGGACGGAACCCCCTCTATCCTACGAGCAGTACTTC

J: TRBJ1-1
D: NA
size: once
V: TRBV28
length: 12
CDR3: CASSVPHTEAFF
DNA: TGTGCCAGCAGTGTACCTCACACTGAAGCTTTCTTT

J: TRBJ2-7
D: NA
size: NA
V: TRBV11-2
length: 12
CDR3: CASSLGSNEQYF
DNA: TGTGCCAGCAGCTTAGGGAGTAACGAGCAGTACTTC

J: TRBJ2-7
D: NA
size: NA
V: TRBV4-3
length: 15
CDR3: CASSQDLLALYEQYF
DNA: TGCGCCAGCAGCCAAGATCTACTAGCCTTATACGAGCAGTACTTC

J: TRBJ2-7
D: NA
size: NA
V: TRBV25-1
length: 14
CDR3: CASSESGVPYEQYF
DNA: TGTGCCAGCAGTGAATCCGGGGTCCCCTACGAGCAGTACTTC

J: TRBJ2-7
D: NA
size: NA
V: TRBV7-7
length: 15
CDR3: CASSLAVGGTYEQYF
DNA: TGTGCTAGCAGCTTAGCCGTAGGCGGGACCTACGAGCAGTACTTC

J: TRBJ1-4
D: TRBD1
size: NA
V: TRBV2
length: 18
CDR3: CASSESPGPGDSNEKLFF
DNA: TGTGCCAGCAGTGAATCACCAGGACCGGGGGACAGCAATGAAAAACTGTTTTTT

J: TRBJ2-7
D: NA
size: NA
V: TRBV2
length: 14
CDR3: CASRKPGGVYEQYF
DNA: TGTGCCAGCAGGAAGCCGGGGGGCGTCTACGAGCAGTACTTC

J: TRBJ1-6
D: TRBD1
size: NA
V: TRBV7-2
length: 15
CDR3: CASSSRQGSNSPLHF
DNA: TGTGCCAGCAGCTCGCGACAGGGCAGTAATTCACCCCTCCACTTT

J: TRBJ2-2
D: NA
size: NA
V: TRBV11-1
length: 14
CDR3: CASSYIGDTGELFF
DNA: TGTGCCAGCAGCTATATAGGGGACACCGGGGAGCTGTTTTTT

J: TRBJ1-4
D: NA
size: NA
V: TRBV5-4
length: 12
CDR3: CASSFGGEKLFF
DNA: TGTGCCAGCAGCTTCGGTGGTGAAAAACTGTTTTTT

J: TRBJ1-3
D: NA
size: NA
V: TRBV2
length: 15
CDR3: CASSQTATGGNTIYF
DNA: TGTGCCAGCAGTCAGACAGCCACCGGCGGAAACACCATATATTTT

J: TRBJ1-6
D: NA
size: NA
V: TRBV6-5
length: 15
CDR3: CASSYSELLNSPLHF
DNA: TGTGCCAGCAGTTACAGTGAACTCCTGAATTCACCCCTCCACTTT

J: TRBJ2-1
D: NA
size: NA
V: TRBV24-1
length: 18
CDR3: CATSDPNRQTSSYNEQFF
DNA: TGTGCCACCAGTGACCCGAACCGACAGACGAGCTCCTACAATGAGCAGTTCTTC

J: TRBJ2-7
D: NA
size: NA
V: TRBV18
length: 16
CDR3: CASSPKPGQLSYEQYF
DNA: TGTGCCAGCTCACCAAAGCCTGGACAGCTCAGCTACGAGCAGTACTTC

J: TRBJ2-7
D: NA
size: NA
V: TRBV10-2
length: 19
CDR3: CASKGMISGQGPSSYEQYF
DNA: TGCGCCAGCAAAGGGATGATATCGGGTCAGGGTCCGTCGTCCTACGAGCAGTACTTC

J: TRBJ2-2
D: TRBD2
size: NA
V: TRBV7-9
length: 13
CDR3: CASGWEGIGELFF
DNA: TGTGCCAGCGGCTGGGAGGGGATCGGGGAGCTGTTTTTT

J: TRBJ2-6
D: NA
size: NA
V: TRBV3-1/TRBV3-2
length: 17
CDR3: CASKAVGRSSGANVLTF
DNA: TGTGCCAGCAAAGCGGTAGGTCGGAGCTCTGGGGCCAACGTCCTGACTTTC

J: TRBJ2-7
D: NA
size: NA
V: TRBV30
length: 11
CDR3: CAWTQGYEQYF
DNA: TGTGCCTGGACCCAAGGGTACGAGCAGTACTTC

J: TRBJ1-1
D: NA
size: NA
V: TRBV11-2
length: 14
CDR3: CASSFFEGSTEAFF
DNA: TGTGCCAGCAGCTTTTTCGAGGGGAGCACTGAAGCTTTCTTT

J: TRBJ1-5
D: NA
size: NA
V: TRBV10-3
length: 15
CDR3: CAISGGQGTGQPQHF
DNA: TGTGCCATCAGTGGAGGGCAGGGGACCGGTCAGCCCCAGCATTTT